A selection of T cell receptor beta chains follows, all from one sample in a study of shared clonotypes between healthy human individuals. Clones were sequenced by immunoSEQ multiplex PCR, and TCRdb holds only the in-frame ones, with some missing. The sample carries roughly 1,000,000 clones, 70% to 80% recorded once. The sample taken for sequencing was memory CD4+ T cells from PBMCs. These receptors all stem from a man between 18 and 29 years old in good health. Some clones in this sample may be carry-over from other donors' samples. The CDR3 runs from the conserved cysteine through the conserved F or W. A D gene is named only where the DNA matches it firmly. Clone size is shown for a subset of rows, as once, few, many or a class of expanded clone.

d_gene,v_gene,abundance,j_gene,CDR3nt,CDR3aa
TRBD1,TRBV6-4,.,TRBJ2-3,TGTGCCAGCATTGGGGAAAGACAGGGAACCCCGGACATTGATACGCAGTATTTT,CASIGERQGTPDIDTQYF
TRBD1,TRBV6-1,.,TRBJ1-2,TGTGCCAGCAGTGAACAGGGGGACAACTATGGCTACACCTTC,CASSEQGDNYGYTF
TRBD1,TRBV9,.,TRBJ2-7,TGTGCCAGCAGCGTAGAAGACAGGGAAGAGCAGTACTTC,CASSVEDREEQYF
TRBD2,TRBV7-9,.,TRBJ2-2,TGTGCCAGCAGCAAAGGACTAGCGGGAGAACCCGGGGAGCTGTTTTTT,CASSKGLAGEPGELFF
TRBD1,TRBV5-6,.,TRBJ2-5,TGTGCCAGCAGCTGGGACAGGGGGCTTGGCCAGTACTTC,CASSWDRGLGQYF
TRBD1,TRBV5-4,.,TRBJ1-3,TGTGCCAGCAGCAGGGACAGGGGCACTGGAAACACCATATATTTT,CASSRDRGTGNTIYF
TRBD2,TRBV5-6,.,TRBJ2-3,TGTGCCAGCAGCTTGGCACTAGCGGGGCGCACAGATACGCAGTATTTT,CASSLALAGRTDTQYF
.,TRBV12-5,few,TRBJ2-7,TGTGCTAGATTAGGCGGAAGTGACTACGAGCAGTACTTC,CARLGGSDYEQYF
.,TRBV5-1,.,TRBJ2-1,TGCGCCAGCAGCCCATCACTAGGTAATGAGCAGTTCTTC,CASSPSLGNEQFF
.,TRBV7-2,once,TRBJ1-5,TGTGCCAGCAGCTTTGGGTTTCAGCCCCAGCATTTT,CASSFGFQPQHF
.,TRBV19,.,TRBJ2-6,TGTGCCAGTAGTGTTTTCTCTGGGGCCAACGTCCTGACTTTC,CASSVFSGANVLTF
.,TRBV18,once,TRBJ2-6,TGTGCCAGCTCACCCCAAAGTTTCTCTGGGGCCAACGTCCTGACTTTC,CASSPQSFSGANVLTF
TRBD2,TRBV7-2,.,TRBJ2-1,TGTGCCAGCAGCTTAAGATTGGGCCTAGCGGGGAATGAGCAGTTCTTC,CASSLRLGLAGNEQFF
TRBD2,TRBV9,.,TRBJ2-2,TGTGCCAGCAGCGTAGACGGGAGGCGGGACACCGGGGAGCTGTTTTTT,CASSVDGRRDTGELFF
.,TRBV30,.,TRBJ1-2,TGTGCCTTGTGGGGCGGCGGCTACACCTTC,CALWGGGYTF
TRBD2,TRBV6-1,.,TRBJ2-2,TGTGCCAGCAGTGAATCCCCCCCGGGGGGAAGGAGCACCGGGGAGCTGTTTTTT,CASSESPPGGRSTGELFF
TRBD1,TRBV6-1,.,TRBJ2-3,TGTGCCAGCAGTGAGGGACAGGGGCATGGAGATACGCAGTATTTT,CASSEGQGHGDTQYF
.,TRBV29-1,many,TRBJ2-2,TGCAGCGTTGAGGCGCGGACAGCGAACACCGGGGAGCTGTTTTTT,CSVEARTANTGELFF
.,TRBV10-3,.,TRBJ1-2,TGTGCCATCAGTGGGCGTAGGGAGGATGGCTACACCTTC,CAISGRREDGYTF
TRBD1,TRBV28,.,TRBJ2-7,TGTGCCAGCAGACTTATGACCGGGACAGGGCCCACCTACGAGCAGTACTTC,CASRLMTGTGPTYEQYF
.,TRBV21-1,.,TRBJ1-1,TGTGCCAGCAGCCCATGGGGGAACACTGAAGCTTTCTTT,CASSPWGNTEAFF
.,TRBV16,.,TRBJ2-7,TGTGCCAGCAGCCCGCAACAGGGGGGGGCTAGAGAGCAGTACTTC,CASSPQQGGAREQYF
.,TRBV6-5,once,TRBJ2-2,TGTGCCAGCAGTTACTCGAGCAGGACCGGGGAGCTGTTTTTT,CASSYSSRTGELFF
.,TRBV2,.,TRBJ2-7,TGTGCCAGTCGGACATTCGGAGGTCACGAGCAGTACTTC,CASRTFGGHEQYF
.,TRBV19,few,TRBJ1-4,TGTGCCAGTAGTATGATGGCCAGGGGCGTTGAAAAACTGTTTTTT,CASSMMARGVEKLFF
TRBD1,TRBV28,.,TRBJ2-2,TGTGCCATCGGGACAGGGGGAGGGACCGGGGAGCTGTTTTTT,CAIGTGGGTGELFF
.,TRBV6-1,.,TRBJ2-7,TGTGCCAGCACTGTAATGCCGGTACCCTACGAGCAGTACTTC,CASTVMPVPYEQYF
.,TRBV5-6,.,TRBJ1-4,TGTGCCAGCAGCTTGGGGGCCAGGGATGAAAAACTGTTTTTT,CASSLGARDEKLFF
TRBD1,TRBV28,.,TRBJ2-1,TGTGCCAGCAGGAATCCGGGACAGGGTCCCTACAATGAGCAGTTCTTC,CASRNPGQGPYNEQFF
.,TRBV5-4,.,TRBJ1-4,TGTGCCAGCAGCATCAGGGGTCGGGCTGAAAAACTGTTTTTT,CASSIRGRAEKLFF
TRBD1,TRBV25-1,few,TRBJ2-5,TGTGCCAGCAGTGAAAAGGGGGCTCTCGGAGAGACCCAGTACTTC,CASSEKGALGETQYF
TRBD1,TRBV6-1,.,TRBJ2-7,TGTGCCAGCAGTGCATCGAGACAGGGTCTAGGCGAGCAGTACTTC,CASSASRQGLGEQYF
.,TRBV5-6,.,TRBJ2-5,TGTGCCAGCAGCCACGGTCCAGGGTCGGCCAACCAAGAGACCCAGTACTTC,CASSHGPGSANQETQYF
.,TRBV12-5,.,TRBJ1-1,TGTGCTAGTGGTTCGCATGTGTCTGAAGCTTTCTTT,CASGSHVSEAFF
TRBD1,TRBV19,once,TRBJ2-7,TGTGCCAGTAGTATTGAGGACAGGGGAGGCGAGCAGTACTTC,CASSIEDRGGEQYF
.,TRBV6-5,many,TRBJ1-3,TGTGCCAGCAGTTACTCGGGCACCCAGGCCGGAAACACCATATATTTT,CASSYSGTQAGNTIYF
.,TRBV2,.,TRBJ2-5,TGTGCCAGCAGTGAGCTGAGGGAGACCCAGTACTTC,CASSELRETQYF
TRBD1,TRBV10-3,.,TRBJ1-5,TGTGCCATCAGTGACCCTGGGACAGGGTCTCATCAGCCCCAGCATTTT,CAISDPGTGSHQPQHF
.,TRBV5-1,.,TRBJ2-7,TGCGCCAGCAGCCGCCGGGCCTCCTTCGGATACGAGCAGTACTTC,CASSRRASFGYEQYF
TRBD1,TRBV27,.,TRBJ1-2,TGTGCCAGCAGTTTGACCTACTCACAGGGGGGGTATGGCTACACCTTC,CASSLTYSQGGYGYTF
.,TRBV2,.,TRBJ2-5,TGTGCCAGCAGTGAAGAAAGCGGCGGGACCCAGTACTTC,CASSEESGGTQYF
.,TRBV5-4,.,TRBJ1-2,TGTGCCAGCAGCCTTGGGGGGACTCTAGGGGGCTATGGCTACACCTTC,CASSLGGTLGGYGYTF
.,TRBV29-1,.,TRBJ2-1,TGCAGCGTTGAAACTCCTGCCGCGGGTGGCCGGGGGCAGTTCTTC,CSVETPAAGGRGQFF
.,TRBV18,.,TRBJ2-1,TGTGCCAGCTCCCCCTCTCAGAGCTCCTACAATGAGCAGTTCTTC,CASSPSQSSYNEQFF